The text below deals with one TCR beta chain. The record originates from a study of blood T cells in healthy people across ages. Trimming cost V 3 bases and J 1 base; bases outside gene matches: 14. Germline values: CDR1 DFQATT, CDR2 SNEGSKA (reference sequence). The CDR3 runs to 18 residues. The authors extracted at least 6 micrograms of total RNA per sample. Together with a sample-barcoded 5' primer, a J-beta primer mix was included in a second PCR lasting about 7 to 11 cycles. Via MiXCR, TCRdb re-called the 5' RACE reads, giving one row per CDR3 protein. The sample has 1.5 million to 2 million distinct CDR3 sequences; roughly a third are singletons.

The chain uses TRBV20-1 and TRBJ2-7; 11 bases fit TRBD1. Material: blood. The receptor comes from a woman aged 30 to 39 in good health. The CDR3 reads CSARPDRGRGMGSYEQYF. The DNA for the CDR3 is TGCAGTGCTAGGCCGGACAGGGGGCGAGGAATGGGATCCTACGAGCAGTACTTC.